These 18 T cell receptor beta chains came from one sample sequenced in a study of tumor and adjacent non-tumor tissue in lung cancer. The library came from three nested PCR rounds adapted from ARM-PCR protocols. TCRdb ran MiXCR on the multiplex PCR reads and lists one entry per CDR3 protein. This table holds around 57,000 distinct CDR3 sequences, roughly two thirds found once. RNA was extracted from bulk tissue without any cell sorting. The normal lung tissue was taken more than 3 cm from the tumor edge. Source material: distant non-tumor lung tissue. Source of these receptors: a man between 70 and 80 years old with non-small cell lung cancer.

Concerning this clonotype: At one end, the junction sequence differs from germline, possibly due to a read error. This chain uses TRBV11-2 with TRBJ2-7; TRBD1 aligns across 10 bases. Germline loops: CDR1 SGHAT, CDR2 FQNNGV. CDR3 length: 14 residues. In DNA, the CDR3 is TGTACCAGCAGCTCGACAGGGGGCGGGAACGAGCAGTACTTC. Its protein is CTSSSTGGGNEQYF.

Worth noting for this clonotype: No conserved phenylalanine or tryptophan ends this CDR3, so it is likely a read error. V usage is TRBV10-3 and J usage is TRBJ2-5; 11 bases agree with TRBD2. In germline, CDR1 is ENHRY, CDR2 SYGVKD. The CDR3 covers 17 residues. The CDR3 spells CAISNQVTSGGQEIQYY. The CDR3 nucleotides read TGCGCCATCAGTAACCAAGTAACTAGCGGGGGCCAAGAGATCCAGTACTAC.

This chain's CDR3 is CASTRGLSSSGNTIYF. CDR3 in DNA: TGTGCCAGCACCCGTGGACTCTCGTCCTCTGGAAACACCATATATTTT. This chain links TRBV6-5 with TRBJ1-3; D is unclear. This CDR3 region has 16 residues. Trimming pared 7 bases from V and 0 bases from J, leaving 16 bases between. Germline CDR1 reads MNHEY; CDR2 reads SVGAGI.

This clonotype came up a few times. The chain joins TRBV14 to TRBJ2-7; 9 bases are shared with TRBD1. This CDR3 region has 14 residues. Germline trimming cut 6 bases from V and 3 bases from J; bases unmatched to any gene: 6. Germline V gives CDR1 SGHDN, CDR2 FVKESK. CDR3 DNA sequence: TGTGCCAGCAGACACTCGACAGGGGGCTACGAGCAGTACTTC. Its protein is CASRHSTGGYEQYF.

This clonotype was detected once. The final CDR3 position lacks the conserved phenylalanine or tryptophan, pointing to a likely read error. The chain employs TRBV30 and TRBJ1-5, with D possibly being TRBD1 (5 bases). CDR1 GTSNPN and CDR2 SVGIG come from the germline V gene (reference sequence). This CDR3 spans 15 amino acids. Trimming removed 2 bases from V and 4 bases from J, with 15 bases in between. CDR3 nucleotide sequence: TGTGCCTGGAGTCGGAGGGCAGGGATTAATCAGCCCCAGCATTGT. Protein: CAWSRRAGINQPQHC.

In its sample, this clonotype was seen many times. This chain connects TRBV29-1 to TRBJ1-1; 7 bases match TRBD1. V lost 5 bases, J lost 0 bases, and 3 bases stayed unmatched. Germline V gene lookup returns CDR1 SQVTM and CDR2 ANQGSEA. The CDR3 is 13 amino acids. CDR3 sequence: CSVRQGMNTEAFF. Written as DNA, the CDR3 is TGCAGCGTTCGACAGGGCATGAACACTGAAGCTTTCTTT.

Here the CDR3 reads CASRPQGSQETQYF. As DNA, the CDR3 is TGTGCCAGCCGGCCCCAGGGCAGCCAAGAGACTCAATACTTC. The rearrangement uses TRBV6-5 and TRBJ2-5; maybe TRBD1 (5 bases). Looked up from germline, CDR1 is MNHEY and CDR2 is SVGAGI. Trimming took 8 bases from V and 14 from J, leaving 27 bases between them. This CDR3 region has 14 residues.

The genes are TRBV2 and TRBJ1-5; a weak D match, TRBD1 (5 bases). The germline V gene encodes CDR1 SNHLY and CDR2 FYNNEI. This CDR3 contains 14 residues. The V end lost 4 bases, the J end lost 3 bases, and 10 bases lay between the germline ends. CDR3 DNA sequence: TGTGCCAGCAGTGGGATACAGGTCAATCAGCCCCAGCATTTT. Its translation is CASSGIQVNQPQHF.

Concerning this clonotype itself: A junction boundary mismatches the germline segment, possibly from a read error. The V and J genes are TRBV25-1 and TRBJ2-5; D perhaps matches TRBD2 (5 bases). This CDR3 is built from 14 residues. Per germline, CDR1 MGHDK and CDR2 SYGVNS. CDR3: CASSIRASSESQYF. CDR3 sequence (DNA): TGTGCCAGCAGTATTAGGGCTAGCTCGGAGAGCCAGTACTTC.

With respect to this clonotype: Given a much more abundant clone one base away, this may be a read error. The chain employs TRBV20-1 and TRBJ2-1; the match to TRBD2 covers 7 bases. Losses at the gene ends were 5 bases for V and 10 bases for J; bases not matched to a gene: 11. The CDR3 is 13 amino acids. The germline V gene encodes CDR1 DFQATT and CDR2 SNEGSKA (reference sequence). In DNA form, the CDR3 reads TGCAGTGCTCAGACTAGCATCCGCCCAGAGCAGTTCTTC. Encoded protein: CSAQTSIRPEQFF.

On this clonotype itself: The missing conserved phenylalanine or tryptophan at the end of this CDR3 makes a read error likely. No DNA is shown, since the ends of the CDR3 on it are uncertain; the CDR3 is the one TCRdb lists. The V gene is TRBV10-3, the J gene TRBJ2-7; TRBD1 is the table's D call, not checked against the DNA. CDR1 is ENHRY, CDR2 SYGVKD, per germline. Ends included, the CDR3 has 14 residues. CDR3 sequence: CAISGRDRGYERYL.

This clonotype was observed a single time. In DNA, the CDR3 is TGTGCCAACCGCTCCAGGACTAGCGGGGTAGGCGAGCAGTACTTC. Its protein product is CANRSRTSGVGEQYF. The V gene is TRBV28, the J gene TRBJ2-7; 12 bases are a match to TRBD2. The V and J ends lost 10 bases and 6 bases, in that order; junction bases with no gene match: 13. From germline, CDR1 is MDHEN and CDR2 SYDVKM. The CDR3 is made up of 15 amino acids.

This CDR3 is CAGGGQLTNTEAFF. The CDR3 DNA follows: TGCGCCGGTGGCGGACAGCTCACGAACACTGAAGCTTTCTTT. The chain has TRBV5-1 and TRBJ1-1; D may be TRBD1 (6 bases). The CDR3 runs to 14 residues. Germline V lookup: CDR1 SGHRS, CDR2 YFSETQ. V was pared by 10 bases and J by 1 base, with 17 bases between.

Concerning this clonotype itself: Just one base apart from a much larger clone, this may be a read error. CDR3 in DNA: TGTGCCAGCAGTTTAACGAGGCCTGGGGCCAGCGTCCTGACTTTC. Its protein product is CASSLTRPGASVLTF. The chain uses TRBV12-3 or TRBV12-4 and TRBJ2-6; D is possibly TRBD1 (5 bases). The CDR3 has 15 amino acids.

This clonotype was observed a few times. The chain recombines TRBV28 with TRBJ1-2; 9 nucleotides match TRBD1. J lost 4 bases, V lost 2 bases, and 5 bases had no gene match. The CDR3 covers 15 residues. Per the germline V gene, CDR1 is MDHEN and CDR2 is SYDVKM. The CDR3 here is CASSLSGQGTYGYTF. CDR3 coding DNA: TGTGCCAGCAGTTTAAGCGGACAGGGGACCTATGGCTACACCTTC.

A note on this clonotype: A much larger clone lies a single base off, so this may be a read error. No conserved phenylalanine or tryptophan ends this CDR3, so it is likely a read error. The chain couples TRBV5-4 to TRBJ1-2; D is uncertain. Germline V gene data show CDR1 as SGHNT and CDR2 as YYREEE (reference sequence). The CDR3 contains 18 residues. Trimming removed 0 bases from V and 4 bases from J, with 22 bases in between. Here the CDR3 reads CASSLASGVFGLFYGYTL. The CDR3 DNA reads TGTGCCAGCAGCTTGGCGTCCGGGGTTTTCGGGCTTTTCTATGGCTACACCCTC.

Concerning this clonotype itself: A much larger clone differs from this one at a single base, so this may be a read error. This rearrangement joins TRBV30 to TRBJ1-5; D gene ambiguous. CDR1 is GTSNPN and CDR2 is SVGIG in the germline V gene (reference sequence). The CDR3 has 13 amino acids. V lost 2 bases and J lost 6, with 11 bases in between. This CDR3 is CAWSILGRQPQHF. The CDR3 DNA sequence: TGTGCCTGGAGTATATTGGGTCGTCAGCCCCAGCATTTT.

A remark on this clonotype: The junction shows a germline mismatch at one end, possibly a read error. The V and J genes are TRBV6-1 and TRBJ2-7, with 7 bases that match TRBD1. CDR1 is MNHNS, CDR2 SASEGT, per germline. The CDR3 is made up of 14 amino acids. CDR3 coding DNA: TGTGCCAGCAGTTACAACAGGGGCCCCATCGAGCAGTATTTC. Protein: CASSYNRGPIEQYF.